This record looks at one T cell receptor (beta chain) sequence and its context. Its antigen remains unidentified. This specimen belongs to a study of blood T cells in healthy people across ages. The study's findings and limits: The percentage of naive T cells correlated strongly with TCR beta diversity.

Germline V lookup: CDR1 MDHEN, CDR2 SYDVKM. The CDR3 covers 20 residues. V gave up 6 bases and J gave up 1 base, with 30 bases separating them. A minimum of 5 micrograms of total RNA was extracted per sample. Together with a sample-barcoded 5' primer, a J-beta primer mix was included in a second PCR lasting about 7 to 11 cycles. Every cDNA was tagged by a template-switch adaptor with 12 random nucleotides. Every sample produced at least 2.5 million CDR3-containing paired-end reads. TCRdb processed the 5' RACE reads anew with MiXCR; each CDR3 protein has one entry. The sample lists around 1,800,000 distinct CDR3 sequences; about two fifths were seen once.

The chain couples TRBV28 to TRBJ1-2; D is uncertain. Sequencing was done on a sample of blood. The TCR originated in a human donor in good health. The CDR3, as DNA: TGTGCCAGCAGGAACCCTTGGGGAGGTACACCACAATGGGGTAACTATGGCTACACCTTC. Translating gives CASRNPWGGTPQWGNYGYTF.